A single sample is the source of the 24 T cell receptor beta chains below, sequenced in a study of blood T cell repertoires in COVID-19. Assay: immunoSEQ multiplex PCR; the TCRdb copy retains only in-frame clones and omits some. The data show 40,000 or so clones, roughly 73% seen once. Sample: peripheral blood. The receptors come from a man older than 75 with acute or convalescent COVID-19.

The chain is built from TRBV5-1 and TRBJ2-3; TRBD2 matches at 8 bases. The trim removed 4 bases at V and 8 bases at J, leaving 12 bases unmatched. The germline V gene has CDR1 SGHRS and CDR2 YFSETQ. The CDR3 contains 15 residues. CDR3 sequence (DNA): TGCGCCAGCAGCGACGACGGGAGGGCCTCAGGTACGCAGTATTTT. Amino acid sequence: CASSDDGRASGTQYF.

This chain joins TRBV5-1 and TRBJ1-2; 8 bases fit TRBD1. Unmatched junction bases numbered 6, after V lost 5 bases and J lost 0 bases. This CDR3 is built from 15 residues. The germline V gene encodes CDR1 SGHRS and CDR2 YFSETQ. Here the CDR3 DNA reads TGCGCCAGCAGGGACAGGGTTGAAGCTAACTATGGCTACACCTTC. Protein sequence: CASRDRVEANYGYTF. The full variable domain, rest sourced from reference TRBV5-1 and TRBJ1-2, is KAGVTQTPRYLIKTRGQQVTLSCSPISGHRSVSWYQQTPGQGLQFLFEYFSETQRNKGNFPGRFSGRQFSNSRSEMNVSTLELGDSALYLCASRDRVEANYGYTFGSGTRLTVV.

This clone was counted once. J is TRBJ2-3 and V is TRBV11-2; 8 bases are shared with TRBD1. The CDR3 covers 15 residues. Unmatched junction bases numbered 3, after V lost 4 bases and J lost 0 bases. Germline V gives CDR1 SGHAT, CDR2 FQNNGV. CDR3 loop: CASSSQGASTDTQYF. The CDR3 DNA is TGTGCCAGCAGCTCTCAGGGGGCTAGCACAGATACGCAGTATTTT.

The count of this clone is one. V usage is TRBV15 and J usage is TRBJ2-1; TRBD2 agrees at 10 bases. The trim removed 5 bases at V and 3 bases at J, leaving 7 bases unmatched. CDR1 and CDR2 from the germline V gene are LNHNV and YYDKDF (reference sequence). CDR3 size: 16 residues. The CDR3: CATSGRSGGGYNEQFF. The CDR3 coding sequence is TGTGCCACCAGCGGCAGAAGCGGGGGGGGCTACAATGAGCAGTTCTTC. Filled out from reference TRBV15 and TRBJ2-1, the complete variable domain reads DAMVIQNPRYQVTQFGKPVTLSCSQTLNHNVMYWYQQKSSQAPKLLFHYYDKDFNNEADTPDNFQSRRPNTSFCFLDIRSPGLGDTAMYLCATSGRSGGGYNEQFFGPGTRLTVL.

The chain combines TRBV21-1 with TRBJ2-3; the table's D call, TRBD1, has no DNA check behind it. TRBV21-1 corresponds to a pseudogene. The CDR3 extends over 15 amino acids. CDR3 sequence reads: CASSKYRGRADTQYF. DNA of the CDR3: TGTGCCAGCAGCAAATACAGGGGGCGGGCAGATACGCAGTATTTT.

V and J are TRBV24-1 and TRBJ2-1; 7 positions agree with TRBD2. This CDR3 contains 14 residues. In germline, CDR1 is KGHDR, CDR2 SFDVKD. Trimming removed 9 bases from V and 7 bases from J; junction bases left unmatched: 11. The CDR3 region is CATASYKRGNEQFF. DNA for the CDR3: TGTGCCACCGCCTCCTATAAGCGGGGAAATGAGCAGTTCTTC.

Written as DNA, the CDR3 is TGTGCCAGCAGCCGGTCCCTAGCGGGAGAAAGGGAGACCCAGTACTTC. Its protein product is CASSRSLAGERETQYF. This rearrangement joins TRBV28 to TRBJ2-5, with 10 bases aligning to TRBD2. V lost 6 bases, J lost 5 bases, and 12 bases stayed unmatched. This CDR3 is built from 16 residues. Germline-derived CDR1 and CDR2 are MDHEN and SYDVKM.

V gene TRBV5-4 combines with J gene TRBJ1-3; TRBD1 matches 8 bases. V lost 1 base to trimming and J lost 0 bases; unmatched junction nucleotides: 6. CDR3 size: 17 residues. CDR1 SGHNT and CDR2 YYREEE come from the germline V gene (reference sequence). CDR3 in DNA: TGTGCCAGCAGCTTGTATGGACAGGGCATCTCTGGAAACACCATATATTTT. It codes for CASSLYGQGISGNTIYF. The full variable domain, its missing parts supplied by reference TRBV5-4 and TRBJ1-3, is ETGVTQSPTHLIKTRGQQVTLRCSSQSGHNTVSWYQQALGQGPQFIFQYYREEENGRGNFPPRFSGLQFPNYSSELNVNALELDDSALYLCASSLYGQGISGNTIYFGEGSWLTVV.

V is TRBV4-1 and J is TRBJ2-1, with TRBD2 matching over 9 bases. This CDR3 spans 15 amino acids. Germline CDR1 and CDR2: MGHRA and YSYEKL. After removal of 4 bases from V and 0 bases from J, the junction contained 1 base not matched to a gene. The CDR3 sequence: CASSRSGSSYNEQFF. The CDR3 DNA reads TGCGCCAGCAGCCGTAGCGGGAGCTCCTACAATGAGCAGTTCTTC.

J is TRBJ1-1 and V is TRBV9; 8 nucleotides agree with TRBD1. With 3 bases clipped from V and 3 bases from J, the junction kept 10 bases outside the gene matches. The CDR3 sequence is 16 residues long. The germline CDR1 and CDR2 sequences are SGDLS and YYNGEE. The CDR3 DNA reads as TGTGCCAGCAGCGCCTCACTGACAGGGGTAGACACTGAAGCTTTCTTT. Its protein is CASSASLTGVDTEAFF.

The rearrangement links TRBV5-1 to TRBJ2-2; tentative D call: TRBD2 (7 bases). The CDR3 extends over 16 amino acids. V was pared by 1 base and J by 6 bases, with 16 bases between. CDR1 is SGHRS, CDR2 YFSETQ, per germline. The CDR3 loop is CASSLTLATGAGELFF. The CDR3 DNA reads TGCGCCAGCAGCTTGACACTAGCGACAGGAGCCGGGGAGCTGTTTTTT.

The CDR3 reads CASSDSFGLAANNEQFF. Here the CDR3 DNA reads TGTGCCAGCAGCGATTCGTTCGGACTAGCGGCAAACAATGAGCAGTTCTTC. The chain carries TRBV5-6 and TRBJ2-1; 10 nucleotides agree with TRBD2. The junction had 12 bases not matched to a gene; V was cut back by 4 bases and J by 5 bases. CDR3 size: 17 residues. Germline V gene data show CDR1 as SGHDT and CDR2 as YYEEEE.

The chain recombines TRBV14 with TRBJ2-2; tentatively, D is TRBD1 (6 bases). Trimming stripped 9 bases from V and 5 bases from J, with 19 bases between. The CDR3 extends over 15 amino acids. Germline CDR1 is SGHDN and CDR2 is FVKESK. CDR3 DNA sequence: TGTGCCAGTCGGACAGCCCAAGGAAAGACCGGGGAGCTGTTTTTT. This sequence encodes CASRTAQGKTGELFF.

The V gene is TRBV4-3, the J gene TRBJ1-2; no clear D. This CDR3 spans 16 amino acids. Trimming took off 1 base at V and 7 bases at J, with 19 bases between the two ends. Germline CDR1 and CDR2: LGHNA and YSLEER. CDR3 nucleotides: TGCGCCAGCAGCCAAGTGGTCAGCACCAAAGGAGGTGGCTACACCTTC. This gives the protein CASSQVVSTKGGGYTF.

The chain recombines TRBV20-1 with TRBJ1-6, with D possibly matching TRBD1 (5 bases). Germline CDR1 and CDR2: DFQATT and SNEGSKA (reference sequence). With 3 bases removed from V and 7 bases from J, the gap between germline ends came to 16 bases. The CDR3 has 15 amino acids. CDR3 DNA sequence: TGCAGTGCTAGTAGTTCGGTGAAGGGGAATTCACCCCTCCACTTT. It specifies CSASSSVKGNSPLHF.

This clone is a singleton in its sample. This chain links TRBV7-2 with TRBJ2-5, with TRBD2 matching 10 bases. This CDR3 has 14 amino acids. Germline lookup yields CDR1 SGHTA and CDR2 FQGNSA. Trimming took 5 bases from V and 5 from J; bases not matched to a gene: 5. The CDR3 loop reads CASSRSGRSETQYF. In DNA form, the CDR3 reads TGTGCCAGCAGCCGTAGCGGGAGGAGTGAGACCCAGTACTTC.

A few counts support this clone. This CDR3 reads CASSGQGYNEQFF. In DNA, the CDR3 is TGTGCCAGCAGCGGACAGGGTTACAATGAGCAGTTCTTC. V is TRBV9 and J is TRBJ2-1; 7 nucleotides match TRBD1. The CDR3 loop spans 13 amino acids. V was clipped by 3 bases and J by 4 bases; unmatched bases: 1. Germline-derived CDR1 and CDR2 are SGDLS and YYNGEE.

This chain links TRBV27 with TRBJ1-6; 8 bases match TRBD1. This CDR3 region has 15 residues. Germline V gives CDR1 MNHEY, CDR2 SMNVEV (reference sequence). J was trimmed by 9 bases and V by 8 bases; bases with no gene match: 12. In nucleotides, the CDR3 is TGTGCCAGCGCCCCCCGACAGGGGTCGGGTTCACCCCTCCACTTT. This sequence encodes CASAPRQGSGSPLHF.

The chain recombines TRBV6-5 with TRBJ1-2, with 7 bases lining up with TRBD1. CDR1 and CDR2 (germline): MNHEY, SVGAGI. The CDR3 totals 13 residues. The J segment lost 8 bases and the V segment lost 2 bases, leaving 5 bases of the junction unmatched. CDR3 bases: TGTGCCAGCAGTTACGGGGACAGTACCGGCTACACCTTC. It encodes CASSYGDSTGYTF.

The rearrangement uses TRBV4-2 and TRBJ1-5; possibly TRBD1 for D (6 bases). Germline CDR1 is LGHNA and CDR2 is YNFKEQ. CDR3 size: 15 residues. The V end was cut by 0 bases, the J end by 3 bases, with 9 bases between. CDR3 nucleotides: TGTGCCAGCAGCCAAGAACAGGGAGCCAATCAGCCCCAGCATTTT. It encodes CASSQEQGANQPQHF.

The chain joins TRBV2 to TRBJ2-6, with TRBD1 identical over 7 bases. The CDR3 covers 14 residues. V dropped 9 bases and J dropped 2; count of bases not matched to a gene: 4. Germline CDR1 and CDR2: SNHLY and FYNNEI. The chain's CDR3 is CARRTGAGANVLTF. The CDR3 region has the DNA TGTGCCAGGAGGACAGGCGCTGGGGCCAACGTCCTGACTTTC. The variable domain in full, completed from reference TRBV2 and TRBJ2-6, reads EPEVTQTPSHQVTQMGQEVILRCVPISNHLYFYWYRQILGQKVEFLVSFYNNEISEKSEIFDDQFSVERPDGSNFTLKIRSTKLEDSAMYFCARRTGAGANVLTFGAGSRLTVL.

This clone has just one count. This sequence joins TRBV19 and TRBJ2-2, with D maybe TRBD2 (5 bases). Germline CDR1 LNHDA, CDR2 SQIVND (reference sequence). This CDR3 is 13 amino acids long. The V gene lost 6 bases and the J gene lost 5 bases, with 10 bases spanning the gap. The DNA of the CDR3 is TGTGCCAGTAGGATCACGGGGACCGGGGAGCTGTTTTTT. Translation gives CASRITGTGELFF.

This chain connects TRBV29-1 to TRBJ2-3, with TRBD2 as a possible D gene (6 bases). Germline V gives CDR1 SQVTM, CDR2 ANQGSEA. This CDR3 has 15 residues. V lost 2 bases and J 3 bases, leaving 15 bases between the germline ends. CDR3 protein: CSVESWSSETDTQYF. As DNA, the CDR3 is TGCAGCGTTGAATCTTGGTCTAGCGAGACAGATACGCAGTATTTT.

The chain is built from TRBV12-3 or TRBV12-4 and TRBJ1-2; D not certain. The CDR3 consists of 13 residues. The ends were cut back, 2 bases at V and 7 bases at J, with 11 bases in the middle. The CDR3 nucleotides read TGTGCCAGCAGTTTAATAGAAACCGCTGGCTACACCTTC. It specifies CASSLIETAGYTF.